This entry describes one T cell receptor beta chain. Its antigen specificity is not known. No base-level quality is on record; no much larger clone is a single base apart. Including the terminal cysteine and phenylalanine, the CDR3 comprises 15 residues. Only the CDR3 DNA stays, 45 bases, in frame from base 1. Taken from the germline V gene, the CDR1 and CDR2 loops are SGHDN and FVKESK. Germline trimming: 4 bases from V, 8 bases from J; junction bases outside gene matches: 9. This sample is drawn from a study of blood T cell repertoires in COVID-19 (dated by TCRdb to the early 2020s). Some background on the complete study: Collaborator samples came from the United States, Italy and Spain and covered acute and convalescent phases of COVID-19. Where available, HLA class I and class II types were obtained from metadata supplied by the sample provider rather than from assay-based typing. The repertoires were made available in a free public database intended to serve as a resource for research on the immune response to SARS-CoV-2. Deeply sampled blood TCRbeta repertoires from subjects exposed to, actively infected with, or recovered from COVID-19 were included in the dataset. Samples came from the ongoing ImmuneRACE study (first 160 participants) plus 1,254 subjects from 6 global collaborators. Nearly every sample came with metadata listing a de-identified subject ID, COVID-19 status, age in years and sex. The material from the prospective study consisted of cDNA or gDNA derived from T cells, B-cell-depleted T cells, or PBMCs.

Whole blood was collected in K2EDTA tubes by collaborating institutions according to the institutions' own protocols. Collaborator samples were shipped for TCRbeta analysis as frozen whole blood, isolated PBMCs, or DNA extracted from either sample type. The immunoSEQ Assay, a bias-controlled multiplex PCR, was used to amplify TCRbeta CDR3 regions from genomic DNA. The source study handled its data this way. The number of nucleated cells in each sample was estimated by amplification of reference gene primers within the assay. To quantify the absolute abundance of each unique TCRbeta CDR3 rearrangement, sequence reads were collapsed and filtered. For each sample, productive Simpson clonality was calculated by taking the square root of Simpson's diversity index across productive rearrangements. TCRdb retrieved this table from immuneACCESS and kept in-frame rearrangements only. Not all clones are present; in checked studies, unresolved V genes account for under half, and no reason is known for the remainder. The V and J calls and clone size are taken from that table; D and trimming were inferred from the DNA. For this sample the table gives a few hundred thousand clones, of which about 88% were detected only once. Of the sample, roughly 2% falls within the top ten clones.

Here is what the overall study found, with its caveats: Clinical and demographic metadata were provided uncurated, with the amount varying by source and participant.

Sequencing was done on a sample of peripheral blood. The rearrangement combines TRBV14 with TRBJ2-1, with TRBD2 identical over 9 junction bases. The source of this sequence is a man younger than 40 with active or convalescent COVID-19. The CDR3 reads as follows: CASSPFAGGLDEQFF. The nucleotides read TGTGCCAGCAGCCCTTTCGCGGGGGGGCTGGATGAGCAGTTCTTC.